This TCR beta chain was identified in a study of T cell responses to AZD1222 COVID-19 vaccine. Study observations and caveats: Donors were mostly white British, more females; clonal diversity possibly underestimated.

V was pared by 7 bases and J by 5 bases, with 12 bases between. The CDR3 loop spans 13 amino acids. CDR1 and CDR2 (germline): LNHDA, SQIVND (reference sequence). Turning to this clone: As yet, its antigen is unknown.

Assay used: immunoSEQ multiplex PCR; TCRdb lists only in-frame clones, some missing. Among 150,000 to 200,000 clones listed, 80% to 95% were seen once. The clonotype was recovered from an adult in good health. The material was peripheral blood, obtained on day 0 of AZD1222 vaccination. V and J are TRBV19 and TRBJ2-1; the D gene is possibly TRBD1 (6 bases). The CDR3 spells CASMGHGDNEQFF. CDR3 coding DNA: TGTGCCAGTATGGGACATGGGGACAATGAGCAGTTCTTC.